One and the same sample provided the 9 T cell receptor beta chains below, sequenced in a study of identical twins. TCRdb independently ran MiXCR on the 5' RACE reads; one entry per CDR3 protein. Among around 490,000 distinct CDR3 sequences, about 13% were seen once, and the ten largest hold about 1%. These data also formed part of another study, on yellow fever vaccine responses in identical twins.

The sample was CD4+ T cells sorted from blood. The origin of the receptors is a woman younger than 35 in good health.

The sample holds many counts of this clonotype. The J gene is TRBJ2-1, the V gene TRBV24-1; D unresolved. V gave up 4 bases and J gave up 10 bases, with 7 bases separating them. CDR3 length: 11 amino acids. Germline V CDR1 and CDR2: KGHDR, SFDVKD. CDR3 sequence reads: CATSEFGEQFF. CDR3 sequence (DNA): TGTGCCACCAGTGAATTTGGAGAGCAGTTCTTC.

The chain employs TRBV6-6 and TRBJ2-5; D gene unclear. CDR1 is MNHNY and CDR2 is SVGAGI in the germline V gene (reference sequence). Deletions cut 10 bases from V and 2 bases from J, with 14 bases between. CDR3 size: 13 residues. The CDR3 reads CATLEPPQETQYF. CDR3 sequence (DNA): TGTGCCACCCTGGAACCTCCACAAGAGACCCAGTACTTC.

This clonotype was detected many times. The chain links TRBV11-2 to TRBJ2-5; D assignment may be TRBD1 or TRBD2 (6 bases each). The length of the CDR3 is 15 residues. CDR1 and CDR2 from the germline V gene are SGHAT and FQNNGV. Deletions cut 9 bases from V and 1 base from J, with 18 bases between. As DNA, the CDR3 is TGTGCCAGTTGCAGGGGCGGGACGGTCCAAGAGACCCAGTACTTC. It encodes CASCRGGTVQETQYF. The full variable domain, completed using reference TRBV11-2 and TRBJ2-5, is EAGVAQSPRYKIIEKRQSVAFWCNPISGHATLYWYQQILGQGPKLLIQFQNNGVVDDSQLPKDRFSAERLKGVDSTLKIQPAKLEDSAVYLCASCRGGTVQETQYFGPGTRLLVL.

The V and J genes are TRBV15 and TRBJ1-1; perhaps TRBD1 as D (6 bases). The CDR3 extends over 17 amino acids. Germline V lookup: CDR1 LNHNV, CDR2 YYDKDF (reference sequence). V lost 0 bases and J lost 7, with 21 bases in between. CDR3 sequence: CATSRDLLAGGVGEAFF. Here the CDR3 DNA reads TGTGCCACCAGCAGAGATCTTCTTGCGGGGGGCGTCGGTGAAGCTTTCTTT.

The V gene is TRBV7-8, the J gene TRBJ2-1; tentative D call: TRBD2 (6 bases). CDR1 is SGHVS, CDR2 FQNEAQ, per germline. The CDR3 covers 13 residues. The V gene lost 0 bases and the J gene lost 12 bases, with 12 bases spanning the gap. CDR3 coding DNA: TGTGCCAGCAGCTTAGCGGGGGGAGCTGGGCAGTTCTTC. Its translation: CASSLAGGAGQFF.

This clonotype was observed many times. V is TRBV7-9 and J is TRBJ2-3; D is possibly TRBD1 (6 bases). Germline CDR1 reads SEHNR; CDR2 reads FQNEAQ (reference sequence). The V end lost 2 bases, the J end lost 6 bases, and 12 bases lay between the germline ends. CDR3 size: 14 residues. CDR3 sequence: CASSLRGGPDTQYF. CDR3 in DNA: TGTGCCAGCAGCTTACGAGGGGGTCCGGATACGCAGTATTTT. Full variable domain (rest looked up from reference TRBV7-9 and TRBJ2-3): DTGVSQNPRHKITKRGQNVTFRCDPISEHNRLYWYRQTLGQGPEFLTYFQNEAQLEKSRLLSDRFSAERPKGSFSTLEIQRTEQGDSAMYLCASSLRGGPDTQYFGPGTRLTVL.

CDR3 coding DNA: TGTGCCAGCACTGAGGGGTTAGCGGGGGGGTCTTACGAGCAGTACTTC. Translated, it gives CASTEGLAGGSYEQYF. This chain uses TRBV25-1 with TRBJ2-7; 11 nucleotides agree with TRBD2. This CDR3 has 16 amino acids. Germline V gene sequence: CDR1 MGHDK, CDR2 SYGVNS. V gave up 7 bases and J gave up 4 bases; unmatched junction bases: 12.

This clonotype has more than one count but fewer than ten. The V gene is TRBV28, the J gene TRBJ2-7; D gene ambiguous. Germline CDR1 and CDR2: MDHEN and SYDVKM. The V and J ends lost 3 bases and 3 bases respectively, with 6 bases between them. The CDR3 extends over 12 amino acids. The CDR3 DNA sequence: TGTGCCAGCAGTTTCCGCATCTACGAGCAGTACTTC. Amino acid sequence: CASSFRIYEQYF.

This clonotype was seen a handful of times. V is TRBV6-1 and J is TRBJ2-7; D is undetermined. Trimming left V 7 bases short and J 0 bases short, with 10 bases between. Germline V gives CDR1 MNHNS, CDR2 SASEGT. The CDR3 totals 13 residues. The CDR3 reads CASKPGASYEQYF. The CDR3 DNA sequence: TGTGCCAGCAAGCCAGGTGCCTCCTACGAGCAGTACTTC.